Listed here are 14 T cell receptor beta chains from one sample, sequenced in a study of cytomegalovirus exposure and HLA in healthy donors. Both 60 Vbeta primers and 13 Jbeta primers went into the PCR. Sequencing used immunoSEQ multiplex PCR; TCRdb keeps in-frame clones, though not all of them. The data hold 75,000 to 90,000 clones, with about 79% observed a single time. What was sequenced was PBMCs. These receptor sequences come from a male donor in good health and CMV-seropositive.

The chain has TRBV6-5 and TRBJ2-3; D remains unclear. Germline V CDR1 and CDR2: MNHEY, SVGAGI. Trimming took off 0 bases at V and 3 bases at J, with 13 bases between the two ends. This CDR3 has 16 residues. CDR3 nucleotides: TGTGCCAGCAGTTACTCGATGGTGTCTAGGACAGATACGCAGTATTTT. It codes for CASSYSMVSRTDTQYF.

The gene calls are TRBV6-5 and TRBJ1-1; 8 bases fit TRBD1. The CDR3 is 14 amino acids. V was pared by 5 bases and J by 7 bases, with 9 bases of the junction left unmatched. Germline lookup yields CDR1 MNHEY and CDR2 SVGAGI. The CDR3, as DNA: TGTGCCAGCAGTCCCCCTCCCGGACAGGGTGAAGCTTTCTTT. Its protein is CASSPPPGQGEAFF.

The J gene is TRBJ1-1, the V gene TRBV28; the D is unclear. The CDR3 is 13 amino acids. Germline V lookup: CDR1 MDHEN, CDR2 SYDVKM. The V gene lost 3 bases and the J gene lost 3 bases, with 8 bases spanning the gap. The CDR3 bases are TGTGCCAGCAGTTTCCCCTCAGACACTGAAGCTTTCTTT. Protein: CASSFPSDTEAFF.

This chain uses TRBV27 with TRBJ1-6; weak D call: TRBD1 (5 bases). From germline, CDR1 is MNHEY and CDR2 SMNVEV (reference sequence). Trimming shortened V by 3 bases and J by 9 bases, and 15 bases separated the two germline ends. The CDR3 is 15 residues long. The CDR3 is CASSFAGGRGSPLHF. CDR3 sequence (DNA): TGTGCCAGCAGTTTTGCGGGGGGGAGGGGTTCACCCCTCCACTTT.

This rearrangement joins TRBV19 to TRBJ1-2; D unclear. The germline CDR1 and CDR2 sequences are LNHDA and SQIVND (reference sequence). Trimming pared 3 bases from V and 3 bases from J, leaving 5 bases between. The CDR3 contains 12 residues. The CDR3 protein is CASSIEDYGYTF. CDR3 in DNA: TGTGCCAGTAGTATTGAGGACTATGGCTACACCTTC.

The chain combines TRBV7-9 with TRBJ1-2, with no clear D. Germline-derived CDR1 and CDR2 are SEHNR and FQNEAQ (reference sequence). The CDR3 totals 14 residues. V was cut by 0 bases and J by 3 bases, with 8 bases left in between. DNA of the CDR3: TGTGCCAGCAGCTTAGCCCAGGCAGACTATGGCTACACCTTC. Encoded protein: CASSLAQADYGYTF.

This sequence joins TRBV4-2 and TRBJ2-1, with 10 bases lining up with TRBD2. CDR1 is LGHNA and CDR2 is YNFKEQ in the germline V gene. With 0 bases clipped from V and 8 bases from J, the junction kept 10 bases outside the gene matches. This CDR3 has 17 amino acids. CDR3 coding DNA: TGTGCCAGCAGCCAAGAACTAGCGGGACTCAGGGTTGATGAGCAGTTCTTC. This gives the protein CASSQELAGLRVDEQFF.

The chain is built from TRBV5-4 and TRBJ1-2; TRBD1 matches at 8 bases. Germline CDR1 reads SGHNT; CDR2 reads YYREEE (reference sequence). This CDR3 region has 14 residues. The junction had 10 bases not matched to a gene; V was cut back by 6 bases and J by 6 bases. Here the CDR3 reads CASNWAGGRDGYTF. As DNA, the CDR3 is TGTGCCAGCAATTGGGCAGGGGGCAGGGATGGCTACACCTTC.

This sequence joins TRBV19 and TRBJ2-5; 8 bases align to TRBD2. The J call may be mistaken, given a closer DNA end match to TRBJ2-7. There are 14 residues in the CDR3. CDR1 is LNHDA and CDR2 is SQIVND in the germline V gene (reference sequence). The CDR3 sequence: CASSRSGSRYEQYF. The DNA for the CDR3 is TGTGCCAGTAGTAGAAGCGGGAGTCGGTACGAGCAGTACTTC.

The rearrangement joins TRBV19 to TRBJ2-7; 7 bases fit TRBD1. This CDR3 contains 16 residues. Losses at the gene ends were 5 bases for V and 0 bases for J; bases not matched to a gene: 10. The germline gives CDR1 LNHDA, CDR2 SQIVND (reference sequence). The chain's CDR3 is CASSASTGPHSYEQYF. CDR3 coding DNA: TGTGCCAGTAGTGCCTCGACAGGGCCACACTCCTACGAGCAGTACTTC.

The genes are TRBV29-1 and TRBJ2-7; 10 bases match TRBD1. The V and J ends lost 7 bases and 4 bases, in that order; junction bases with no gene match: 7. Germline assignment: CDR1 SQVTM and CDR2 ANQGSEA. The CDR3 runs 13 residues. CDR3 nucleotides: TGCAGCGGTGGACAGGGGGGACGGTACGAGCAGTACTTC. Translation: CSGGQGGRYEQYF.

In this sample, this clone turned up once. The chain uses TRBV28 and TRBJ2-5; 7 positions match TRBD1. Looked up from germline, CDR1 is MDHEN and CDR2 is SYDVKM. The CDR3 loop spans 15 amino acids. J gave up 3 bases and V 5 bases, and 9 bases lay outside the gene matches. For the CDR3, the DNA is TGTGCCAGCAGTCTGACAGGGCTGAGAGAAGAGACCCAGTACTTC. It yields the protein CASSLTGLREETQYF.

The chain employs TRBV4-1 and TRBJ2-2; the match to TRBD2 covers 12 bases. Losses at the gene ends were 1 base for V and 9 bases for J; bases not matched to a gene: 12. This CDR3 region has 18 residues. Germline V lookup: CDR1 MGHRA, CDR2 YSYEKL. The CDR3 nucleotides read TGCGCCAGCAGCCAAGCCGTTTTGCTAGCGGGGGGGTTCTGGGAGCTGTTTTTT. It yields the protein CASSQAVLLAGGFWELFF.

The CDR3 loop is CASSRPGTSGGEETQYF. For the CDR3, the DNA is TGTGCCAGCAGTCGTCCCGGGACTAGCGGGGGGGAAGAGACCCAGTACTTC. The V and J genes are TRBV7-9 and TRBJ2-5, with 16 bases that match TRBD2. CDR1 and CDR2 (germline): SEHNR, FQNEAQ (reference sequence). This CDR3 region has 17 residues. The V and J ends lost 6 bases and 3 bases, in that order; junction bases with no gene match: 7.